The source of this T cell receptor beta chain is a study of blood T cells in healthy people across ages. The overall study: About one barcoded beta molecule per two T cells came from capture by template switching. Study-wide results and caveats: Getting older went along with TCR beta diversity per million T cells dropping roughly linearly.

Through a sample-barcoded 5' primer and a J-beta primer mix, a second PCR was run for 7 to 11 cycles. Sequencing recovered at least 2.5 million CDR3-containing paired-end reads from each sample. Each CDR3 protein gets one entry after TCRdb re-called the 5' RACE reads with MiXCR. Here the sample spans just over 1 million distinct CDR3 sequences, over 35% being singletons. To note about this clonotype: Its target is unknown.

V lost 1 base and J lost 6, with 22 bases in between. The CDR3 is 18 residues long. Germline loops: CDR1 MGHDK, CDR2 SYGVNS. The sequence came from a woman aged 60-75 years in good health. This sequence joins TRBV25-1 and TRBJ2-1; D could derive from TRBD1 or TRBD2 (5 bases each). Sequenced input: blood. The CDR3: CASSEWGTPGRGTNEQFF. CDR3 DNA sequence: TGTGCCAGCAGTGAATGGGGGACCCCGGGGAGAGGGACCAATGAGCAGTTCTTC.